This TCR beta chain was obtained from a study of blood T cell repertoires in COVID-19. Study details: Specimens from acute and convalescent COVID-19 originated in the United States, Italy and Spain.

Germline V gene lookup returns CDR1 MNHEY and CDR2 SVGAGI. This CDR3 comprises 15 residues. After removal of 6 bases from V and 2 bases from J, the junction contained 9 bases not matched to a gene. In the source study's methods: By means of reference gene primer amplification, nucleated cell counts were estimated. Only in-frame clones appear in the TCRdb table, and some are missing; sequencing was by immunoSEQ multiplex PCR. Clonal size and the V and J genes are those of that table, whereas D and trimming came from the DNA. The table has approximately 490,000 clones, 75% to 90% seen once; the top ten hold 0.7%. In assigning cohorts, the study relied on participant-reported clinical history.

The receptor was derived from a woman under 30 who had recovered from COVID-19. The rearrangement joins TRBV6-5 to TRBJ1-2, with TRBD1 identical over 7 bases. Specimen: PBMCs or T cells enriched from blood (not recorded which). The CDR3 region is CASSRQGLVNYGYTF. CDR3 bases: TGTGCCAGCAGCCGACAGGGCCTGGTAAACTATGGCTACACCTTC.